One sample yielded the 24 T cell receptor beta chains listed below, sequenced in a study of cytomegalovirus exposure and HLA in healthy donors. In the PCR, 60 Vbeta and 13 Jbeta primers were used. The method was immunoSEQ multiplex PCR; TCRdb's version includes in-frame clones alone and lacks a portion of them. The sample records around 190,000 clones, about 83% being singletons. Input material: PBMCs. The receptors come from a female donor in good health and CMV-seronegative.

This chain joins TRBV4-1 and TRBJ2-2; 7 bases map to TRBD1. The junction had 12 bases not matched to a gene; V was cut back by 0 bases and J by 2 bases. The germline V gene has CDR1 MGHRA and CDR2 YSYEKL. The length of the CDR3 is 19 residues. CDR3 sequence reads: CASSQDPSETGINTGELFF. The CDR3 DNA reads TGCGCCAGCAGCCAAGACCCCAGTGAGACAGGGATAAACACCGGGGAGCTGTTTTTT.

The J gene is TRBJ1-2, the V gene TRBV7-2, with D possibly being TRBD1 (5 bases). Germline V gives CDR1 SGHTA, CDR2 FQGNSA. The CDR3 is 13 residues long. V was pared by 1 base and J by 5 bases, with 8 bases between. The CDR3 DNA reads TGTGCCAGCAGCTTAGTTGGACATTATGGCTACACCTTC. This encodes CASSLVGHYGYTF.

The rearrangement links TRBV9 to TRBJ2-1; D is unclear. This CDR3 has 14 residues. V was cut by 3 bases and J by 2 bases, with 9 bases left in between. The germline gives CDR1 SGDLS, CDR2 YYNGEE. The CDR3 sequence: CASSAVEAYNEQFF. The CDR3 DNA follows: TGTGCCAGCAGCGCCGTTGAGGCCTACAATGAGCAGTTCTTC. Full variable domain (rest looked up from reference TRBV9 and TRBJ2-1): DSGVTQTPKHLITATGQRVTLRCSPRSGDLSVYWYQQSLDQGLQFLIQYYNGEERAKGNILERFSAQQFPDLHSELNLSSLELGDSALYFCASSAVEAYNEQFFGPGTRLTVL.

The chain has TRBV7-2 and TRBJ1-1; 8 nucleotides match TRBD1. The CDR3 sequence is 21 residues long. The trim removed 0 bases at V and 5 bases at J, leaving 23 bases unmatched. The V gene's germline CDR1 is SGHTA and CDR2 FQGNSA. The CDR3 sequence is CASSLATGPPTWTGPRTEAFF. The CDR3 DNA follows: TGTGCCAGCAGCTTAGCGACCGGCCCCCCCACGTGGACAGGGCCCCGGACTGAAGCTTTCTTT. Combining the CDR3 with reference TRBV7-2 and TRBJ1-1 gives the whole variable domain GAGVSQSPSNKVTEKGKDVELRCDPISGHTALYWYRQSLGQGLEFLIYFQGNSAPDKSGLPSDRFSAERTGGSVSTLTIQRTQQEDSAVYLCASSLATGPPTWTGPRTEAFFGQGTRLTVV.

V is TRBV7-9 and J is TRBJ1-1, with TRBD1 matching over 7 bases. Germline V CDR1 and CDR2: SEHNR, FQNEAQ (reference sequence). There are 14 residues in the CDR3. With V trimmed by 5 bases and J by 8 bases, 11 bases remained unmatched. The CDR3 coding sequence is TGTGCCAGCAGCCCCGGGACAGCTGGGATGGAAGCTTTCTTT. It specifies CASSPGTAGMEAFF.

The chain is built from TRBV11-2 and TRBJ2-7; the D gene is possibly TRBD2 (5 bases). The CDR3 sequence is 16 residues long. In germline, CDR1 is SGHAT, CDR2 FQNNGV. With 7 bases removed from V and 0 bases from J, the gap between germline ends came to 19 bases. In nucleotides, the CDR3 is TGTGCCAGCACCAAAAGGGAGAAACTAAGCTCCTACGAGCAGTACTTC. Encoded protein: CASTKREKLSSYEQYF.

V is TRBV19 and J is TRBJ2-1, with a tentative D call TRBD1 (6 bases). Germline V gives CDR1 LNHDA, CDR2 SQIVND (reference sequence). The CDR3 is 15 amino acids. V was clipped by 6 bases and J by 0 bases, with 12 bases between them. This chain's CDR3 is CASRQGRSSYNEQFF. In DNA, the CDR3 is TGTGCCAGTAGACAGGGAAGGAGCTCCTACAATGAGCAGTTCTTC.

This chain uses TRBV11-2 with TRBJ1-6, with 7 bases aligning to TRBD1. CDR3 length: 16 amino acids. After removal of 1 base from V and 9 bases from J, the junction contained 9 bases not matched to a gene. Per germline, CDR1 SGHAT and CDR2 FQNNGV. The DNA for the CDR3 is TGTGCCAGCAGCTTAGGAGCAGGGGGTTACGGTTCACCCCTCCACTTT. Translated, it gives CASSLGAGGYGSPLHF.

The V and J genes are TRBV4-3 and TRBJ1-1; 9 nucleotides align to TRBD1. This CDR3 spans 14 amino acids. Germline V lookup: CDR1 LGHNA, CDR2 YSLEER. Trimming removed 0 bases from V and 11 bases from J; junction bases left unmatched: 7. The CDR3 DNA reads TGCGCCAGCAGCCAAGATTCGGGACAGGGAAAGGCTTTCTTT. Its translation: CASSQDSGQGKAFF.

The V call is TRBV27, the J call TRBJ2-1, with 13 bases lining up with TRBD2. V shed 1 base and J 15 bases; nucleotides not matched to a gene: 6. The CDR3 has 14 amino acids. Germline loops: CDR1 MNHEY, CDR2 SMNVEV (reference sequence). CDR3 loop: CASSLLGLAGFLFF. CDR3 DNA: TGTGCCAGCAGTTTATTGGGACTAGCGGGGTTCCTGTTCTTC.

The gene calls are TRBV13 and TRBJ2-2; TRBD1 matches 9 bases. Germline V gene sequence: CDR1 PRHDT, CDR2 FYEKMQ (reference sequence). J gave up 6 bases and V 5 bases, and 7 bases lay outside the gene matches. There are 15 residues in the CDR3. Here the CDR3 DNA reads TGTGCCAGCAGCGACCGGACAGGGGACGCCGGGGAGCTGTTTTTT. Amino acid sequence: CASSDRTGDAGELFF. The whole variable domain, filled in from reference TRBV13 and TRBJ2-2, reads AAGVIQSPRHLIKEKRETATLKCYPIPRHDTVYWYQQGPGQDPQFLISFYEKMQSDKGSIPDRFSAQQFSDYHSELNMSSLELGDSALYFCASSDRTGDAGELFFGEGSRLTVL.

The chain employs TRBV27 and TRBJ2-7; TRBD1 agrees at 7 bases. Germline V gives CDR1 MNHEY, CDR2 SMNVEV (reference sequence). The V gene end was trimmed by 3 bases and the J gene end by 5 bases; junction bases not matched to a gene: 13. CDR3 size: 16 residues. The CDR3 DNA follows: TGTGCCAGCAGTTTTTCCGCCGGGACAGTATTACACGAGCAGTACTTC. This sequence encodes CASSFSAGTVLHEQYF.

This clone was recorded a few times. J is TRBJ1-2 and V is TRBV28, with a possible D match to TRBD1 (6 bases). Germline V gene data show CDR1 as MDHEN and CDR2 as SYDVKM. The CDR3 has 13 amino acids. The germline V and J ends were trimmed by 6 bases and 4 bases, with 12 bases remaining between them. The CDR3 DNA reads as TGTGCCAGCAGCGTTGTACAGGGCTATGGCTACACCTTC. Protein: CASSVVQGYGYTF.

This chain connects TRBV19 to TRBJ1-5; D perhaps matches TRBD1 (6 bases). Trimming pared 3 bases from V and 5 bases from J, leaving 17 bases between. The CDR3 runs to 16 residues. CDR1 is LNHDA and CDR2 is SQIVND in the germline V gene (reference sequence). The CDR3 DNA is TGTGCCAGTAGTATGAGGGGCAGGGGACTACATCAGCCCCAGCATTTT. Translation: CASSMRGRGLHQPQHF.

In nucleotides, the CDR3 is TGTGCCAGCAGCCCGAGGACAGAGCCGAAGTCCTATGGCTACACCTTC. Translated, it gives CASSPRTEPKSYGYTF. The chain joins TRBV5-8 to TRBJ1-2; TRBD1 is a possible D gene (6 bases). The CDR3 has 16 residues. The germline V gene encodes CDR1 SGHTS and CDR2 YDEGEE. The V end lost 4 bases, the J end lost 4 bases, and 20 bases lay between the germline ends.

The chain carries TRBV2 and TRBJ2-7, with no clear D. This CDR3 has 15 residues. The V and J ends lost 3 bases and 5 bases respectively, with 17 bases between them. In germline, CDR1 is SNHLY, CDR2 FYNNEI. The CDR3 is CASSDLSETDHEQYF. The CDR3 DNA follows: TGTGCCAGCAGTGATTTAAGCGAGACCGACCACGAGCAGTACTTC.

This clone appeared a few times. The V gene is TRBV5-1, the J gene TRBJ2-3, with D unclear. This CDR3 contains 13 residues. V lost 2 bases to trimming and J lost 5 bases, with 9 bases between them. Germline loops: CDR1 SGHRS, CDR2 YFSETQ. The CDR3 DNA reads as TGCGCCAGCAGCTTCTCGCCGGTAGATACGCAGTATTTT. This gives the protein CASSFSPVDTQYF.

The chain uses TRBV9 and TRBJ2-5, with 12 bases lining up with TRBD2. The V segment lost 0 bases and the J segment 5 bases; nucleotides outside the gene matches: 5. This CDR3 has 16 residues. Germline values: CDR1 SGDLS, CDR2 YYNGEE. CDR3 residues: CASSVVASGRGETQYF. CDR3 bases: TGTGCCAGCAGCGTAGTGGCTAGCGGGAGGGGGGAGACCCAGTACTTC.

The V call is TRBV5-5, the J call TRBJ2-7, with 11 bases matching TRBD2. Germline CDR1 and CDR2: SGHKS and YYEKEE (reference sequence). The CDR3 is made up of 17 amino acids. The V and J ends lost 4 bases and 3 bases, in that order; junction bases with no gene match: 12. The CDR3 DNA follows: TGTGCCAGCAGCAGGGCTCCGGGACTAGCGGAGAACTACGAGCAGTACTTC. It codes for CASSRAPGLAENYEQYF.

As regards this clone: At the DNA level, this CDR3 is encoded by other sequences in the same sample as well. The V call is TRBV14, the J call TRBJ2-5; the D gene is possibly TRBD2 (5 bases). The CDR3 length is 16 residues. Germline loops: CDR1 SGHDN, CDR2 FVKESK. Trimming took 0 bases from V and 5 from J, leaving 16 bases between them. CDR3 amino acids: CASSQEWQRSQETQYF. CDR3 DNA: TGTGCCAGCAGCCAAGAATGGCAGCGGAGCCAGGAGACCCAGTACTTC.

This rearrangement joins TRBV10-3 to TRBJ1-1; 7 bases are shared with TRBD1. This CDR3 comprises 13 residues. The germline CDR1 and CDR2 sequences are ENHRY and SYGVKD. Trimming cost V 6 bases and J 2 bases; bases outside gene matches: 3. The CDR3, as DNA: TGTGCCATCAGGAGACAGGGCAACACTGAAGCTTTCTTT. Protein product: CAIRRQGNTEAFF.

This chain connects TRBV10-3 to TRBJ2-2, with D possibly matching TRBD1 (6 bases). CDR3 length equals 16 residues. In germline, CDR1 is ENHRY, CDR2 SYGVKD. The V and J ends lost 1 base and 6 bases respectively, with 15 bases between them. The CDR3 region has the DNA TGTGCCATCAGTGAGTGGGCCGAGCCAGGGGCCGGGGAGCTGTTTTTT. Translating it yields CAISEWAEPGAGELFF.

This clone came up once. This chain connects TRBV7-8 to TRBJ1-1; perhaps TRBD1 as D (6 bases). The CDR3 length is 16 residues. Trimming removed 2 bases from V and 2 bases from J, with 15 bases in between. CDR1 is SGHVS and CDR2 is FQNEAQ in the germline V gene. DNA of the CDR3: TGTGCCAGCAGCTTAAAAGGGCCAGGGGCAAACACTGAAGCTTTCTTT. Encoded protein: CASSLKGPGANTEAFF. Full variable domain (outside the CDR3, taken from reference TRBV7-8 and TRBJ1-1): GAGVSQSPRYKVAKRGQDVALRCDPISGHVSLFWYQQALGQGPEFLTYFQNEAQLDKSGLPSDRFFAERPEGSVSTLKIQRTQQEDSAVYLCASSLKGPGANTEAFFGQGTRLTVV.

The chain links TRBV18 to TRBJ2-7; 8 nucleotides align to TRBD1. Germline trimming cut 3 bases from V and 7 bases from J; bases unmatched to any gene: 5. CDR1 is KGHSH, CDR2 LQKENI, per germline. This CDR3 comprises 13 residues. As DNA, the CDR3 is TGTGCCAGCTCACCGGACAGGGATGGGGAGCAGTACTTC. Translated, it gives CASSPDRDGEQYF.